This T cell receptor (beta chain) derives from a study of OX40 agonist ivuxolimab in advanced cancers. Using immunoSEQ multiplex PCR, the repertoire was profiled, and TCRdb retains in-frame clones only, with some absent. This table holds more than 13,000 clones, roughly 87% found once. The germline V gene encodes CDR1 SGDLS and CDR2 YYNGEE. V shed 4 bases and J 2 bases; nucleotides not matched to a gene: 8. The CDR3 is 17 amino acids. Material: CD4+ or CD8+ T cells sorted from blood, obtained in a trial of the OX40 agonist ivuxolimab. The receptor was derived from an adult with an advanced solid tumor such as melanoma, head and neck, liver or kidney cancer. The chain carries TRBV9 and TRBJ2-3, with 12 positions matching TRBD2. The CDR3 DNA is TGTGCCAGCAGCCCCCGAGGACTAGCGGGGACCACAGATACGCAGTATTTT. This translates into CASSPRGLAGTTDTQYF.